This T cell receptor (beta chain) came from a study of blood T cell repertoires in COVID-19. Overall study context: Some COVID-19 samples were acute and others convalescent; all came from the United States, Italy and Spain. T cells, B-cell-depleted T cells, or PBMCs provided the cDNA or gDNA that served as material.

Losses at the gene ends were 4 bases for V and 7 bases for J; bases not matched to a gene: 10. Per germline, CDR1 LGHDT and CDR2 YNNKEL (reference sequence). This CDR3 contains 15 residues. Methods used by the authors: From reference gene primer amplification, estimates of nucleated cell counts were derived. Using immunoSEQ multiplex PCR, the repertoire was profiled, and TCRdb retains in-frame clones only, with some absent. V and J calls and clone size are copied from that table; D and trimming were computed from the DNA. Of tens of thousands of clones in the sample, 70% to 85% were seen once. The chain is built from TRBV3-1 (or the pseudogene TRBV3-2) and TRBJ1-2, with 9 bases fitting TRBD1. The TCR originated in a man in his 70s with acute or convalescent COVID-19. Material for sequencing was peripheral blood. This CDR3 reads CASSPGTGSPRGYTF. The DNA of the CDR3 is TGTGCCAGCAGCCCCGGGACAGGGTCTCCCCGTGGCTACACCTTC.